The sequence of this T cell receptor (beta chain) was determined in a study of vaccination effects on CD4 cells after COVID-19. Study information: Relative to the second dose, post-vaccine samples were obtained a median of 72 days later.

The assay was immunoSEQ multiplex PCR, and TCRdb's table has in-frame clones only and misses some. The table records about 30,000 clones, 74% of them present only once. Concerning this clone: Its target is unknown.

Whole-study findings and limits: Marked clonal contraction of infection- and vaccine-induced clones was seen late after vaccination.

Antigen-specific CD4+ T cells expanded by the ViraFEST assay with viral peptide pools were then sequenced. Cultured cells yielded isolated CD4+ T cells after 10 days. The participants, recipients of two vaccine doses, got either BNT162b2 or mRNA-1273. No vaccinee had earlier SARS-CoV-2 infection, and nucleocapsid antibodies were negative. On day 3 and again on day 7, half the medium was replaced with IL-2 medium. Sample: CD4+ T cells from PBMCs cultured with HCoV-OC43 spike peptides, taken after COVID-19 vaccination. Subset meaning: HCoV-OC43 spike overlapping peptide pool stimulation. This TCR was sampled from a human donor who received a COVID-19 vaccine.

The CDR3 spells CASSPGTGGAGSPLHF. CDR3 DNA: TGTGCCAGCTCCCCCGGGACAGGGGGCGCGGGTTCACCCCTCCACTTT. This chain uses TRBV18 with TRBJ1-6, with 12 bases matching TRBD1. CDR1 and CDR2 (germline): KGHSH, LQKENI. The length of the CDR3 is 16 residues. V shed 6 bases and J 9 bases; nucleotides not matched to a gene: 9.